This T cell receptor (beta chain) stems from a study of T cell changes during pregnancy in multiple sclerosis. The ends were cut back, 8 bases at V and 7 bases at J, with 8 bases in the middle. Germline V gives CDR1 MNHNY, CDR2 SVGAGI (reference sequence). The CDR3 has 11 residues. Produced via immunoSEQ multiplex PCR; TCRdb's table is partial and in-frame only. The sample includes tens of thousands of clones, approximately 92% of them seen just once. The genes are TRBV6-6 and TRBJ1-4; D remains unclear. This receptor was taken from a female donor with multiple sclerosis, enrolled in a pregnancy study. The sequencing used peripheral blood, collected in the first trimester of pregnancy. The CDR3 region has the DNA TGTGCCAGCCGGAGTGGTGAAAAACTGTTTTTT. It encodes CASRSGEKLFF.